A selection of T cell receptor beta chains follows, all from one sample in a study of response to subunit inactivated influenza vaccine. TCRdb reprocessed the RT-PCR reads via MiXCR and lists one record per CDR3 protein. The sample yields 450,000 to 550,000 distinct CDR3 sequences, roughly 25% seen once. The sequencing used CD4+ T cells sorted from PBMCs, collected around 5 days after vaccination. These receptors were taken from a man between 45 and 60 years old who received an inactivated influenza vaccine. Each CDR3 is given with its conserved first and last residue. The D gene is left open where the match is weak. Size is stated for part of the rows, as once, few or many counts, or as a class when the clone is expanded.

d_call clone_size j_call v_call cdr3_nt cdr3_aa
TRBD1 many TRBJ1-2 TRBV3-1 TGTGCCAGCAGCCCCCGACAGGGGAGCTATGGCTACACCTTC CASSPRQGSYGYTF
TRBD2 - TRBJ2-1 TRBV4-2 TGTGCCAGCAGCCAAGAGAATCTAGCGGGAGGGCATGAGCAGTTCTTC CASSQENLAGGHEQFF
- few TRBJ1-1 TRBV3-1 TGTGCCAGCAGCCCGGACGGGCACACTGAAGCTTTCTTT CASSPDGHTEAFF
- - TRBJ1-5 TRBV29-1 TGCAGCGTTGCTTCAGGGAGTGGGAATCAGCCCCAGCATTTT CSVASGSGNQPQHF
TRBD1 few TRBJ2-7 TRBV29-1 TGCAGCGTTGAAGGGGACAGGGCCAGTGCCTACGAGCAGTACTTC CSVEGDRASAYEQYF
- few TRBJ2-6 TRBV2 TGTGCCAGCCTGGACCGCTTAGCTGGGGCCAACGTCCTGACTTTC CASLDRLAGANVLTF
TRBD2 - TRBJ2-1 TRBV20-1 TGCAGTGCTAGAGACCCGGGACTAGCGGGAGTTCAGTTCTTC CSARDPGLAGVQFF
TRBD1 few TRBJ2-6 TRBV7-2 TGTGCCAGCAGCCATACAGGGGTCGGGGCCAACGTCCTGACTTTC CASSHTGVGANVLTF
- - TRBJ2-1 TRBV11-2 TGTGCCAGCACCCCGGTCCCGGGGGCATACAATGAGCAGTTCTTC CASTPVPGAYNEQFF
- - TRBJ1-5 TRBV7-8 TGTGCCAGCAGCTTAGCAGGCAAAGATCAGCCCCAGCATTTT CASSLAGKDQPQHF
TRBD2 - TRBJ2-1 TRBV10-3 TGTGCCATCACCAAATCGGGAGGGATCGATTACAATGAGCAGTTCTTC CAITKSGGIDYNEQFF
TRBD2 - TRBJ2-1 TRBV6-2/TRBV6-3 TGTGCCAGCAGCCCCCAGACTTCAGGGACTAGCGGGAGAACTAATGAGCAGTTCTTC CASSPQTSGTSGRTNEQFF
- few TRBJ1-1 TRBV7-2 TGTGCCAGCAGCTTAGAAGGGTCGTTGAACACTGAAGCTTTCTTT CASSLEGSLNTEAFF
- - TRBJ1-4 TRBV4-3 TGCGCCAGCAGCCAAGATCTTAGGGGAACGGGAGTTGCAACTAATGAAAAACTGTTTTTT CASSQDLRGTGVATNEKLFF
TRBD1 - TRBJ1-2 TRBV4-2 TGTGCCAGCAGCCCTCGGACAGGGGTAGGCTATGGCTACACCTTC CASSPRTGVGYGYTF
- - TRBJ1-6 TRBV5-1 TGCGCCAGCAGCGCTGACAGCTATGATTCACCCCTCCACTTT CASSADSYDSPLHF
- once TRBJ2-2 TRBV18 TGTGCCAGCTCACCACTCTTTGGGAACACCGGGGAGCTGTATTTT CASSPLFGNTGELYF
TRBD2 - TRBJ2-2 TRBV28 TGTGCCAGCAGTTTATATGGGAGGGCGGCCGGGGAGCTGTTTTTT CASSLYGRAAGELFF
- - TRBJ2-2 TRBV4-3 TGCGCCAGCAGCCGGGGCCCAGGGGGAGGGACGAACACCGGGGAGCTGTTTTTT CASSRGPGGGTNTGELFF
TRBD2 - TRBJ2-3 TRBV6-5 TGTGCCAGCAGTTACGCGGGACTAGCCTTCGATACGCAGTATTTT CASSYAGLAFDTQYF
- - TRBJ2-3 TRBV11-1 TGTGCCAGCAGCTTAGCTGGAGTTCCGGGATCGGCAGATACGCAGTATTTT CASSLAGVPGSADTQYF
TRBD2 - TRBJ2-1 TRBV7-9 TGTGCCAGCAGCCCGCGGGGGAGCCTCGGCAATGAGCAGTTCTTC CASSPRGSLGNEQFF
TRBD1 - TRBJ2-7 TRBV6-1 TGTGCCAGCAGTGTAGGGGGCCTTAACGAGCAGTACTTC CASSVGGLNEQYF
- - TRBJ2-3 TRBV4-2 TGTGCCAGCAGCCAAGATTTGGGGGGCGCAGATACGCAGTATTTT CASSQDLGGADTQYF
- - TRBJ2-1 TRBV11-2 TGTGCCAGCAGCTTAGATCTCCTCAATGAGCAGTTCTTC CASSLDLLNEQFF
- - TRBJ2-5 TRBV5-1 TGCGCCAGCAGCGCGACTGGTCAAGAGACCCAGTACTTC CASSATGQETQYF
TRBD1 - TRBJ2-7 TRBV5-6 TGTGCCAGCAGCCTGGGACAGGGGTCAGGCGAGCAGTACTTC CASSLGQGSGEQYF
TRBD1 - TRBJ2-1 TRBV28 TGTGCCAGCACTCTCACAGGGGAGTTCGGAAATGAGCAGTTCTTC CASTLTGEFGNEQFF
- few TRBJ2-1 TRBV6-6 TGTGCCAGCAGTTACCGGCTAGCCCATGAGCAGTTCTTC CASSYRLAHEQFF
- - TRBJ1-2 TRBV10-3 TGTGCCATCAGTGAGTCGGACTATGGCTACACCTTC CAISESDYGYTF
TRBD1 - TRBJ1-5 TRBV5-1 TGCGCCAGCCCAGGGGGCGAGAGGGTAGTATGCAATCAGCCCCAGCATTTT CASPGGERVVCNQPQHF
- few TRBJ2-7 TRBV29-1 TGCAGCGTACAGATCTACGAGCAGTACTTC CSVQIYEQYF
- - TRBJ2-5 TRBV5-1 TGCGCCAGCAGCTTGGGTCTTACTACTTACCAAGAGACCCAGTACTTC CASSLGLTTYQETQYF
TRBD2 - TRBJ2-1 TRBV3-1 TGTGCCAGCAGCCGTTTAATGGCGGGAGGGCCGGGGAATGAGCAGTTCTTC CASSRLMAGGPGNEQFF
- - TRBJ2-1 TRBV20-1 TGCAGTGCCCGCACCACGAGTCTGGATGAGCAGTTCTTC CSARTTSLDEQFF
- few TRBJ2-1 TRBV6-2/TRBV6-3 TGTGCCAGCAGTTGGGGGGAAACCTACAATGAGCAGTTCTTC CASSWGETYNEQFF
- - TRBJ2-3 TRBV2 TGTGCCAGCAGTGAGATGATTACCACAGATACGCAGTATTTT CASSEMITTDTQYF
TRBD2 few TRBJ2-7 TRBV15 TGTGCCACCAGCAGAGATCGCCCCACTAGCGGGGGGGCTTACGAGCAGTACTTC CATSRDRPTSGGAYEQYF
TRBD2 - TRBJ2-1 TRBV5-1 TGCGCCAGCAGCCCGTCCCCCCCTAGCGGTCGATCCTACAATGAGCAGTTCTTC CASSPSPPSGRSYNEQFF
- few TRBJ2-5 TRBV2 TGTGCCAGCGGGGTCCAGGGCCTCCAAGAGACCCAGTACTTC CASGVQGLQETQYF
TRBD1 - TRBJ2-1 TRBV7-9 TGTGCCAGCAGCTTGTTATCGACAGGGAATGAGCAGTTCTTC CASSLLSTGNEQFF
TRBD1 few TRBJ2-7 TRBV28 TGTGCCAGCAGACAAAGGACAGGGGCCTACGAGCAGTACTTC CASRQRTGAYEQYF
TRBD1 - TRBJ2-5 TRBV5-1 TGCGCCAGCAGCCCAATGACAGGGTTTGAGACCCAGTACTTC CASSPMTGFETQYF
TRBD1 - TRBJ1-2 TRBV7-2 TGTGCCAGCAGCTTAGCGGTTTCGGCAGGGGGCCCCCTGAGCTATGGCTACACCTTC CASSLAVSAGGPLSYGYTF
TRBD1 - TRBJ2-1 TRBV28 TGTGCCAGCATACCGGGACAGGGGTTTGGTGAGCAGTTCTTC CASIPGQGFGEQFF
TRBD2 - TRBJ2-5 TRBV14 TGTGCCAGCAGCCGGACTAGCGGGATCCTAGGTCGGGAGACCCAGTACTTC CASSRTSGILGRETQYF
- - TRBJ2-1 TRBV5-6 TGTGCCAGCACCCGAAGCCCGAGCTCCTACAATGAGCAGTTCTTC CASTRSPSSYNEQFF
TRBD2 few TRBJ2-1 TRBV2 TGTGCCAGCAGTGCCGGAACGATAGCGGGAGAGCAGTTCTTC CASSAGTIAGEQFF
- - TRBJ1-2 TRBV5-5 TGTGCCAGCAGCTTGGTCGGGGGGCGGAACTATGGCTACACCTTC CASSLVGGRNYGYTF
- - TRBJ2-1 TRBV4-2 TGTGCCAGCAGCCAAGATAGGGTTTCCAATGAGCAGTTCTTC CASSQDRVSNEQFF
- - TRBJ2-1 TRBV7-2 TGTGCCAGCAGCTTAGGGGCCGCCAATGAGCAGTTCTTC CASSLGAANEQFF
TRBD1 - TRBJ1-2 TRBV24-1 TGTGCCACCAGTGATCGGGACAGGTTAAACTATGGCTACACCTTC CATSDRDRLNYGYTF
- many TRBJ1-2 TRBV6-5 TGTGCCAGCAGTTATCGGGCCACTAACTATGGCTACACCTTC CASSYRATNYGYTF
- - TRBJ2-5 TRBV7-3 TGTGCCAGCAGCATGTCGGGGCAAGAGACCCAGTACTTC CASSMSGQETQYF
TRBD2 - TRBJ2-5 TRBV28 TGTGCCAGCAGTCTCGGGGGACTAGCGTTAAAGACCCAGTACTTC CASSLGGLALKTQYF
- many TRBJ1-2 TRBV28 TGTGCCAGCAGAAACCACCTAAAGAAGGACAAGGAGAGCTATGGCTACACCTTC CASRNHLKKDKESYGYTF
TRBD1 - TRBJ2-7 TRBV29-1 TGCAGCGTTGAAGACTGGGGACAGGGGGCGAGCGAGCAGTACTTC CSVEDWGQGASEQYF
TRBD1 many TRBJ1-5 TRBV5-1 TGCGCCAGCAGAGAGACAGGGGGCGATCAGCCCCAGCATTTT CASRETGGDQPQHF
- - TRBJ1-4 TRBV9 TGTGCCAGCAGCGTAGATACCAGTCGAAATGAAAAACTGTTTTTT CASSVDTSRNEKLFF
- few TRBJ1-1 TRBV20-1 TGCTGTGCTAGAGATCGAGGTTTAGGGAACATGAACACTGAAGCTTTCTTT CCARDRGLGNMNTEAFF